These T cell receptor beta chains were read from a single sample in a study of blood T cell repertoires in COVID-19. Only in-frame clones appear in the TCRdb table, and some are missing; sequencing was by immunoSEQ multiplex PCR. The profile shows about 52,000 clones, roughly 91% of them singletons. Material for sequencing was peripheral blood. The receptors stem from a man at least 80 years old with active or convalescent COVID-19. The CDR3 runs from the conserved cysteine through the conserved F or W. Each record gives: CDR3 DNA, CDR3 protein, J gene, D gene, V gene, clone size. D genes are given only for firm matches. Only part of the rows carry a size: once, few, many, or a class if the clone is expanded.

CDR3nt: TGCGCCAGCAGTTCCGGTCAGGGCACAGATACGCAGTATTTT
CDR3aa: CASSSGQGTDTQYF
j_gene: TRBJ2-3
d_gene: .
v_gene: TRBV5-1
abundance: .

CDR3nt: TGTGCCAGCAGTTTATTGGAGAGGGGGTCTTTCTTT
CDR3aa: CASSLLERGSFF
j_gene: TRBJ1-1
d_gene: .
v_gene: TRBV28
abundance: .

CDR3nt: TGCGCCAGCAGCTTGGGACAGGGAAACACCATATATTTT
CDR3aa: CASSLGQGNTIYF
j_gene: TRBJ1-3
d_gene: .
v_gene: TRBV5-1
abundance: .

CDR3nt: TGTGCCAGCAGAACAACAGGGGAGGTGTGGGGAAACACCATATATTTT
CDR3aa: CASRTTGEVWGNTIYF
j_gene: TRBJ1-3
d_gene: TRBD1
v_gene: TRBV28
abundance: .

CDR3nt: TGTGCCAGCAGCCAAATCGTCACAGATACGCAGTATTTT
CDR3aa: CASSQIVTDTQYF
j_gene: TRBJ2-3
d_gene: .
v_gene: TRBV4-2
abundance: .

CDR3nt: TGTGCCAGCTCACTTAGCGGAGACTCCTACAATGAGCAGTTCTTC
CDR3aa: CASSLSGDSYNEQFF
j_gene: TRBJ2-1
d_gene: .
v_gene: TRBV18
abundance: .

CDR3nt: TGTGCCAGCAGCCAGGGCCACTCTGGAAACACCATATATTTT
CDR3aa: CASSQGHSGNTIYF
j_gene: TRBJ1-3
d_gene: .
v_gene: TRBV4-2
abundance: .

CDR3nt: TGTGCCAGCAGCTCCCATAACCGCATCATGTACGGGAGGCAGCCCCAGCATTTT
CDR3aa: CASSSHNRIMYGRQPQHF
j_gene: TRBJ1-5
d_gene: .
v_gene: TRBV7-3
abundance: .

CDR3nt: TGTGCCTGGGATACAGCGGCAGGAAACACCATATATTTT
CDR3aa: CAWDTAAGNTIYF
j_gene: TRBJ1-3
d_gene: .
v_gene: TRBV30
abundance: .

CDR3nt: TGCGCCAGCAGCTTGGTACTAGCGGGAGTTGTAGATACGCAGTATTTT
CDR3aa: CASSLVLAGVVDTQYF
j_gene: TRBJ2-3
d_gene: TRBD2
v_gene: TRBV5-1
abundance: .

CDR3nt: TGTGCCAGCAAAGACACGATGATTCAGCCCCAGCATTTT
CDR3aa: CASKDTMIQPQHF
j_gene: TRBJ1-5
d_gene: .
v_gene: TRBV28
abundance: .

CDR3nt: TGTGCCAGCAGCTGGACAGGGGTGCGGGTAGAGGACGGCTACACCTTC
CDR3aa: CASSWTGVRVEDGYTF
j_gene: TRBJ1-2
d_gene: TRBD1
v_gene: TRBV7-9
abundance: .

CDR3nt: TGTGCCAGCAGCACATCTGGAAACACCATATATTTT
CDR3aa: CASSTSGNTIYF
j_gene: TRBJ1-3
d_gene: .
v_gene: TRBV6-5
abundance: .

CDR3nt: TGTGCCAGCTCACCCGGAACCGGGACAGGGGGCGGAGGCTATGGCTACACCTTC
CDR3aa: CASSPGTGTGGGGYGYTF
j_gene: TRBJ1-2
d_gene: TRBD1
v_gene: TRBV18
abundance: .

CDR3nt: TGTGCCATCAGTGAGCCCGGGACTAGCGGGAGGGATGAGCAGTTCTTC
CDR3aa: CAISEPGTSGRDEQFF
j_gene: TRBJ2-1
d_gene: TRBD2
v_gene: TRBV10-3
abundance: .

CDR3nt: TGTGCCACCAGTGCTCCAGGGATCCATGGCTACACCTTC
CDR3aa: CATSAPGIHGYTF
j_gene: TRBJ1-2
d_gene: .
v_gene: TRBV24-1
abundance: .

CDR3nt: TGTGCCAGCGTTCTCCGGGACAGGGGGAACTACGAGCAGTACTTC
CDR3aa: CASVLRDRGNYEQYF
j_gene: TRBJ2-7
d_gene: TRBD1
v_gene: TRBV28
abundance: .

CDR3nt: TGTGCCAGCAGCTCTTCAAAGGGGGTACTGAGGACCATATATTTT
CDR3aa: CASSSSKGVLRTIYF
j_gene: TRBJ1-3
d_gene: .
v_gene: TRBV5-6
abundance: once

CDR3nt: TGTGCCAGCTCACCCGGGGGGGTGTTGCGCAATGAGCAGTTCTTC
CDR3aa: CASSPGGVLRNEQFF
j_gene: TRBJ2-1
d_gene: TRBD2
v_gene: TRBV18
abundance: .

CDR3nt: TGCAGCGTTGCCCGGACAGGGGGGACCCATGAGTTATACGAGCAGTACTTC
CDR3aa: CSVARTGGTHELYEQYF
j_gene: TRBJ2-7
d_gene: TRBD1
v_gene: TRBV29-1
abundance: .

CDR3nt: TGTGCCAGCAGTTCCCCCGGCCGGGGTTCGGGCACTGAAGCTTTCTTT
CDR3aa: CASSSPGRGSGTEAFF
j_gene: TRBJ1-1
d_gene: .
v_gene: TRBV27
abundance: .

CDR3nt: TGCGCCAGCAGCTTGACGAGGGGGACTGAAGCTTTCTTT
CDR3aa: CASSLTRGTEAFF
j_gene: TRBJ1-1
d_gene: .
v_gene: TRBV5-1
abundance: few

CDR3nt: TGTGCCAGCAGAAAGACAGGGTCTGGAAACACCATATATTTT
CDR3aa: CASRKTGSGNTIYF
j_gene: TRBJ1-3
d_gene: TRBD1
v_gene: TRBV28
abundance: .

CDR3nt: TGTGCCAGCAGCGTAGGACAGGGCGGCGGAGAGACCCAGTACTTC
CDR3aa: CASSVGQGGGETQYF
j_gene: TRBJ2-5
d_gene: TRBD1
v_gene: TRBV9
abundance: .

CDR3nt: TGTGCCAGCAGCTTATATAGGGGGGGCGCGCTGAACACCGGGGAGCTGTTTTTT
CDR3aa: CASSLYRGGALNTGELFF
j_gene: TRBJ2-2
d_gene: .
v_gene: TRBV7-7
abundance: .

CDR3nt: TGTGCCAGCACTCGACGGGGGTTGGGTTCACCCCTCCACTTT
CDR3aa: CASTRRGLGSPLHF
j_gene: TRBJ1-6
d_gene: .
v_gene: TRBV28
abundance: .

CDR3nt: TGTGCCAGCAGCTTAGGGGCAGGGGTTGTGGAGACCCAGTACTTC
CDR3aa: CASSLGAGVVETQYF
j_gene: TRBJ2-5
d_gene: .
v_gene: TRBV7-3
abundance: .

CDR3nt: TGCGCCAGCAGCCGACAAACGGGACTCGACGGAAACACCATATATTTT
CDR3aa: CASSRQTGLDGNTIYF
j_gene: TRBJ1-3
d_gene: .
v_gene: TRBV4-3
abundance: .